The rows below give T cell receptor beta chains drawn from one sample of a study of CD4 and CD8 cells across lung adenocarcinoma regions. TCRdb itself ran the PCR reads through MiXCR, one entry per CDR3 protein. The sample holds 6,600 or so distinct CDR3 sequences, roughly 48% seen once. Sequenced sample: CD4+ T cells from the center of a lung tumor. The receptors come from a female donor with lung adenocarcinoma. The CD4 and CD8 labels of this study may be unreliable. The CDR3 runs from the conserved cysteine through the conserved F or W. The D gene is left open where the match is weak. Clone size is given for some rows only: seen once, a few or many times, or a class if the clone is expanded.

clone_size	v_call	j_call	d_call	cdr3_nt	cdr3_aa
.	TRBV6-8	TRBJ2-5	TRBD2	TGTGCCAGCAGCCTCAGGGCTAGCGGGGGGGGGGAGACCCAGTACTTC	CASSLRASGGGETQYF
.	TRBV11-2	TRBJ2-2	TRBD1	TGTGCCAGCAGCTCCCACAGGGGCCACGGGGAGCTGTTTTTT	CASSSHRGHGELFF
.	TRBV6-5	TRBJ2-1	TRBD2	TGTGCCAGCAGTTACCCCCGGACTAGCGGGAAGTCCGATGGCAATGAGCAGTTCTTC	CASSYPRTSGKSDGNEQFF
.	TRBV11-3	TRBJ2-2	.	TGTGCCAGCAGCTTAGGGGTGGCCGGGGAGCTGTTTTTT	CASSLGVAGELFF
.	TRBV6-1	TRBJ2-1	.	TGTGCCAGCAGGGCTGTTAGCTCCTACGAGGAGCAGTTTTTC	CASRAVSSYEEQFF
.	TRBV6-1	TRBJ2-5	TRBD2	TGTGCCAGCAGCCCGGCGGGGGACGAGACCCAGTACTTC	CASSPAGDETQYF
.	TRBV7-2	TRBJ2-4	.	TGTGCCAGCAGCCCGAGAACGAAAAACATTCAGTACTTC	CASSPRTKNIQYF
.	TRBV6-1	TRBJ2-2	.	TGTGCCAGCCACTCGGGCCGGGAGCTGTTTTTT	CASHSGRELFF
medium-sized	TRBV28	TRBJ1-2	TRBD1	TGTGCCAGCAGTTTATGGACAGGGGGCTCGGGCTATGGCTACACCTTC	CASSLWTGGSGYGYTF
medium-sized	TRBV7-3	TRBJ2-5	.	TGTGCCAGCAGCTTATCAGGCGGATTCCAAGAGACCCAGTACTTC	CASSLSGGFQETQYF
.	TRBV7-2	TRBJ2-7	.	TGTGCCAGCAGCTCGACAGGGTGGGAGCGGGCCGAGCAGTACTTC	CASSSTGWERAEQYF
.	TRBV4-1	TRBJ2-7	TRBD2	TGCGCCAGCAGGTCCCTAGCGGGGGATGCATTAGGGGAGCAGTACTTC	CASRSLAGDALGEQYF
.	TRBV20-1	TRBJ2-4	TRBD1	TGCAGTGCTAGATCCGGGACAGGGGTAAAAAACATTCAGTACTTC	CSARSGTGVKNIQYF
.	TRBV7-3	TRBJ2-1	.	TGTGCCAGCAGCCCCGAACGGGCAAGAACCTACAATGAGCAGTTCTTC	CASSPERARTYNEQFF
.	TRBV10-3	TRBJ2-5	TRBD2	TGTGCCATCAGTGAGTCGATGGCTCGGGGGGAAGAGACCCAGTACTTC	CAISESMARGEETQYF
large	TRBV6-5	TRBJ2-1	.	TGTGCCAGCGGCCCCTCTAGCAACTACAATGAGCAGTTCTTC	CASGPSSNYNEQFF
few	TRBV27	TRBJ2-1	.	TGTGCCAGCAGTTCGTCGGCCTCTAGCGTCAGATGGAATGAGCAGTTCTTC	CASSSSASSVRWNEQFF
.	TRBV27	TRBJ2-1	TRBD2	TGTGCCAGCAGTTTATCGTTCCTTCAAGCGGGAGGTGAGCAGTTCTTC	CASSLSFLQAGGEQFF
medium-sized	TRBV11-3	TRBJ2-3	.	TGTGCCAGCAGCTTAGCCATAGGGAGCACAGATACGCAGTATTTT	CASSLAIGSTDTQYF
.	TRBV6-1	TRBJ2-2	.	TGTGCCAGCACAGAGGGAGAAGCCGGGGAGCTGTTTTTT	CASTEGEAGELFF
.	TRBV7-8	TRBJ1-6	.	TGTGCCAGCAGCTTAGAGTCTTCTTCACCCCTCCACTTT	CASSLESSSPLHF
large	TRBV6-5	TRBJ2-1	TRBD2	TGTGCCAGCAGATTCTCCGGGACTAGCGGCAATGAGCAGTTCTTC	CASRFSGTSGNEQFF
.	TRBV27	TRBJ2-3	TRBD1	TGTGCCAGCAGTCCCGGGACAGACAATGAGCAGTATTTT	CASSPGTDNEQYF
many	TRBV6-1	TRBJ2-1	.	TGTGCCAGCAGTGACCCCCGGGCGGGTACCTACGAGCAGTTCTTC	CASSDPRAGTYEQFF
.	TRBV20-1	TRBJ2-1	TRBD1	TGCAGTGCTAGGGACAGGGTATCCTACAATGAGCAGTTCTTC	CSARDRVSYNEQFF
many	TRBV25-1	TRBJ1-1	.	TGTGCCAGCAGTAAGTCAGGGTTCAACACTGAAGCTTTCTTT	CASSKSGFNTEAFF
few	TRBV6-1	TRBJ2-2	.	TGTGCCAGCAGTACCCAAGCTGGGTCGCGTCCCGGGGAGCTGTTTTTT	CASSTQAGSRPGELFF
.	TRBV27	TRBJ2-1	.	TGTGCCAGCAGTTCCCTCCGTTTGGGGGAGCTGTTTTTC	CASSSLRLGELFF
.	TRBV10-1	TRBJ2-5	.	TGCGCGATCGGGGTCCAAGACCAAGAGACCCAGTATTTC	CAIGVQDQETQYF
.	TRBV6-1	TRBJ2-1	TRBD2	TGTGCCAGCAGTCCCCCGGGACTAGCGGAGGCCGGGCAGTTCTTC	CASSPPGLAEAGQFF
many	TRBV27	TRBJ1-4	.	TGTGCCAGCAGCAGGACAGTGAATAATGAAAAACTGTTTTTT	CASSRTVNNEKLFF
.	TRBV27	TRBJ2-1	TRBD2	TGTGCCAGCAGATCCGGGACTAGCGGGAACGGTGAGCAGTTTTTC	CASRSGTSGNGEQFF
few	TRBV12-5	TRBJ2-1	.	TGTGCTAGTGCCTGGGGTGCGGGACCTCTGAATGAGCAGTTCTTC	CASAWGAGPLNEQFF
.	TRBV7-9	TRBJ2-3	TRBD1	TGTGCCAGCAGCCTCTCCGGACAGGGAAATTCAGATACGCAGTATTTT	CASSLSGQGNSDTQYF
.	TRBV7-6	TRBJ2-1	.	TGTGCCAGCAGCCACCTAGTGGGGGATGAGCAGTTCTTC	CASSHLVGDEQFF
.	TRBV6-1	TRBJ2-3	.	TGTGCCAGGAGTGAAGCCAGCGGCACAGATACCCAGTATTTC	CARSEASGTDTQYF
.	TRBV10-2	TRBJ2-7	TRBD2	TGCGCCAGCAGTCCGGGGGGATACGAGCAGTACTTC	CASSPGGYEQYF
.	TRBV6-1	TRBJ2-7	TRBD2	TGTGCCAGCAGTGAAAGAGCGGGGGGCTACGAGCAGTACTTC	CASSERAGGYEQYF
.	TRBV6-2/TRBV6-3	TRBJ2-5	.	TGTGCCAGCAGTCTCGACAATATAGAAGAGACCCAGTACTTC	CASSLDNIEETQYF
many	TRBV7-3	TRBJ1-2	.	TGTGCCAGCAGCTTAACGGAGGCCTATGGCTACACCTTC	CASSLTEAYGYTF
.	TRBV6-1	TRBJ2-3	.	TGTGCCAGCAGTGAACAGGGTCCAGATACGCAGTATTTT	CASSEQGPDTQYF
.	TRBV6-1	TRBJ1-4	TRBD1	TGTGCCAGCAGCCCGGGACAGTCCCACGAAAAACTGTTTTTT	CASSPGQSHEKLFF
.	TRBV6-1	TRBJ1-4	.	TGTGCCAGCAGTGCCCAGAATAATGAAAAACTGTTTTTT	CASSAQNNEKLFF
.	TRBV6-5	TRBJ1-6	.	TGTGCCAGCAGTTCCTCCCCGGGGTTC	CASSSSPGF
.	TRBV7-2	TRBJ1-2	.	TGTGCCAGCAGCTATCAACCCGGGACCAACTATGGCTACACCTTC	CASSYQPGTNYGYTF
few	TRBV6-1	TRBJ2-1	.	TGTGCCAGCGGGAGAAACTACAATGAGCAGTTCTTC	CASGRNYNEQFF
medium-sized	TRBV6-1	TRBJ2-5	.	TGTGCCAGCAGTGGCGGGGACAGCCAAGAGACCCAGTACTTC	CASSGGDSQETQYF
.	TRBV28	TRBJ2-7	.	TGTGCCAGCAGCACACCCGGCCGGGAAGAGCAGTACTTC	CASSTPGREEQYF
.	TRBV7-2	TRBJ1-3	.	TGTGCCAGCAGCCAGGGGCCTGGAAACACCATATATTTT	CASSQGPGNTIYF
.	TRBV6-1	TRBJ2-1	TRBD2	TGTGCCAGCATCCCTGGGGGGGGACCTATTAGCTCCTACAATGAGCAGTTCTTC	CASIPGGGPISSYNEQFF
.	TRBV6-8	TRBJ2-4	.	TGCCCCAGCACGGGAGTGAGAGCCAAAGACACTCAGTACTTT	CPSTGVRAKDTQYF
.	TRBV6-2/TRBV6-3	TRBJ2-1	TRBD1	TGTGCCAGCAGCACGGGACAGCCAAAAGATGAGCAGTTTTTC	CASSTGQPKDEQFF
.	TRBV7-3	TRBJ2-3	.	TGTGCCAGCAGCACAACAGGGACAGATACGCAGTATTTT	CASSTTGTDTQYF
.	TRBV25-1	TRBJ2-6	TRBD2	TGTGCCAGCAGTGAATACCGGGGCGGGAGCGGTGGGGCCAACGTCCTGACTTTC	CASSEYRGGSGGANVLTF
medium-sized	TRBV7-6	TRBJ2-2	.	TGTGCCAGCAGCTCGCCCCTCTCGAGGTCGGGGGAGCTGTTTTTT	CASSSPLSRSGELFF